Listed below are T cell receptor beta chains from one sample, sequenced in a study of cytomegalovirus exposure and HLA in healthy donors. Libraries were prepared by immunoSEQ multiplex PCR; TCRdb keeps only in-frame clonotypes and omits some of them. Found here are approximately 150,000 clones, approximately 90% of them singletons; the top ten hold roughly 4.5%. Material for sequencing was PBMCs. These receptors were collected from a man between 18 and 29 years old in good health and CMV-seropositive. CDR3s include the opening cysteine and the closing phenylalanine or tryptophan. Each record gives: D gene, J gene, V gene, CDR3 length, CDR3 protein, CDR3 DNA. A D gene is named only where the DNA matches it firmly.

. TRBJ1-1 TRBV19 13 CASSLTVPFEAFF TGTGCCAGTAGTTTGACAGTACCTTTTGAAGCTTTCTTT
. TRBJ2-3 TRBV30 16 CAWSDLRGAGTDTQYF TGTGCCTGGAGTGACCTCAGGGGGGCGGGCACAGATACGCAGTATTTT
TRBD1 TRBJ1-1 TRBV19 16 CASRSVGTGGETEAFF TGTGCCAGTAGGAGCGTGGGGACAGGGGGGGAAACTGAAGCTTTCTTT
TRBD1 TRBJ1-3 TRBV18 16 CASSPWTGSSGNTIYF TGTGCCAGCTCACCATGGACAGGGAGCTCTGGAAACACCATATATTTT
. TRBJ2-2 TRBV6-5 15 CASSYGSLKSGELFF TGTGCCAGCAGTTACGGGAGTCTTAAATCCGGGGAGCTGTTTTTT
. TRBJ1-1 TRBV5-1 13 CASSFEGDTEAFF TGCGCCAGCAGCTTCGAGGGGGACACTGAAGCTTTCTTT
. TRBJ1-1 TRBV27 14 CASSLSPLSPRAFF TGTGCCAGCAGTTTATCCCCCTTGTCCCCGCGGGCTTTCTTT
. TRBJ2-7 TRBV10-2 17 CASSESSWRRNPYEQYF TGCGCCAGCAGTGAGTCGTCTTGGAGGCGGAACCCCTACGAGCAGTACTTC
. TRBJ1-1 TRBV7-9 13 CASSLDSPAEAFF TGTGCCAGCAGCTTAGATTCCCCGGCTGAAGCTTTCTTT
. TRBJ1-2 TRBV5-1 14 CASSSSTEPYGYTF TGCGCCAGCAGCTCGTCAACAGAACCGTATGGCTACACCTTC
. TRBJ1-2 TRBV7-3 15 CASSSSGQDSYGYTF TGTGCCAGCAGCTCCTCAGGGCAAGATTCATATGGCTACACCTTC
. TRBJ2-7 TRBV5-1 14 CASREGPGSDEQYF TGCGCCAGCAGGGAGGGACCAGGCTCGGACGAGCAGTACTTC
TRBD1 TRBJ1-1 TRBV6-5 15 CASSYSSEGATEAFF TGTGCCAGCAGTTATAGCTCAGAGGGGGCAACTGAAGCTTTCTTT
. TRBJ2-1 TRBV20-1 11 CSARDGLEEFF TGCAGTGCTAGAGATGGCCTTGAGGAGTTCTTC